The source of this TCR beta chain is a study of OX40 agonist ivuxolimab in advanced cancers. Describing the broader study: The costimulatory receptor OX40 (CD134) was targeted by ivuxolimab, a fully human IgG2 agonistic monoclonal antibody. Intravenous ivuxolimab was administered to patients every 2 weeks at six dose levels: 0.01, 0.1, 0.3, 1.5, 3 and 10 mg/kg. Among the roughly 50 dose-escalation patients, around 19 had hepatocellular carcinoma, 15 or so melanoma, 9 renal cell carcinoma and 9 head and neck cancer. A male proportion of 82.7% and a mean age of about 60 years, ranging from roughly 23 to 90, were recorded for the dose-escalation cohort. Patients were allowed to have had prior anti-PD-1, anti-PD-L1 or anti-CTLA-4 therapy, and roughly 40% of the dose-escalation patients had previously received checkpoint inhibitors. Partial responses occurred in three dose-escalation patients, of whom one had hepatocellular carcinoma and two had cutaneous melanoma. Peripheral TCRbeta sequencing aimed to test whether ivuxolimab altered TCR sequence diversity and caused clonal T-cell expansion. The paper reports the monotherapy dose-escalation portion (N of about 54 patients) of the phase I ivuxolimab trial. The research as a whole found: In the 0.1-3.0 mg/kg groups, partial responders had among the lowest normalized peripheral clonal expansion, particularly in CD8+ T cells. At doses of 0.1 to 3.0 mg/kg, clonal expansion of both CD4+ and CD8+ blood T cells was observed from baseline to week 6. The antigen specificity of the peripheral T cells that underwent clonal expansion was not determined. After ivuxolimab, more expanded clones were found on average in CD8+ T cells than in CD4+ T cells. Low levels of normalized T-cell clonal expansion were also shown by some nonresponding patients.

Including cysteine and phenylalanine, the CDR3 has 14 amino acids. Only the CDR3 DNA stays, 42 bases, in frame from base 1. In the germline V gene (reference sequence), CDR1 corresponds to LNHDA and CDR2 to SQIVND. The V end loses 5 bases and the J end loses 5 bases, and a stretch of 12 bases separates them. For sequencing of the TCRbeta CDR3 region, genomic DNA was extracted from the sorted cells. TCRbeta CDR3 regions were sequenced using the immunoSEQ Assay. In TCRdb, the immuneACCESS table is reduced to in-frame sequences with V and J assigned. These tables do not hold every clone; where another copy was compared, an unresolved V gene accounts for under half, and the others remain unexplained. The sample table holds about 89,000 clones, of which more than 70% were seen once. The ten largest clones capture approximately 6.5% of the sample. Patients with autoimmune disease history or receiving systemic immunosuppression were excluded from the trial. Peripheral blood for TCR sequencing was collected from all dose cohorts at baseline, on cycle 4 day 1, and on cycle 7 day 1. Samples were obtained from an open-label, multicenter, first-in-human phase I dose-escalation trial of ivuxolimab. Adults with locally advanced or metastatic melanoma, renal cell carcinoma, hepatocellular carcinoma or head and neck squamous cell carcinoma were enrolled in the trial. Before TCR sequencing, CD4+ T cells and CD8+ T cells from peripheral blood were sorted into separate populations.

On this clone itself: Its antigen is currently not known. No much larger clone is present one base from it, and per-base qualities are unavailable.

The clonotype originates from an adult with an advanced solid tumor such as melanoma, head and neck, liver or kidney cancer. The starting material was CD4+ or CD8+ T cells sorted from blood, obtained in a trial of the OX40 agonist ivuxolimab. Rearrangement joined TRBV19 to TRBJ1-4; perhaps TRBD1 is the D gene, with 5 bases matching. CDR3 region: CASSFTGQNEKLFF. The nucleotide sequence reads as follows: TGTGCCAGTAGTTTCACAGGACAAAATGAAAAACTGTTTTTT.